This entry lists 22 T cell receptor beta chains sequenced from one sample in a study of blood T cell repertoires in COVID-19. TCRdb keeps only in-frame clones here, not all; method: immunoSEQ multiplex PCR. This sample has 65,000 to 75,000 clones; around 75% occur once, and the top ten carry around 20%. Sequences were obtained from peripheral blood. The origin of the receptors is a man between 65 and 85 years old with acute or convalescent COVID-19.

This clone was found a few times. The V gene is TRBV6-5, the J gene TRBJ2-7; weak D call: TRBD2 (5 bases). CDR3 length: 12 amino acids. Per germline, CDR1 MNHEY and CDR2 SVGAGI. Trimming took off 6 bases at V and 2 bases at J, with 8 bases between the two ends. The CDR3 protein is CASRRVPYEQYF. DNA of the CDR3: TGTGCCAGCAGGAGGGTCCCCTACGAGCAGTACTTC.

The chain uses TRBV6-5 and TRBJ1-2, with D maybe TRBD1 (5 bases). Per the germline V gene, CDR1 is MNHEY and CDR2 is SVGAGI. Trimming stripped 7 bases from V and 13 bases from J, with 16 bases between. The CDR3 loop spans 11 amino acids. CDR3 loop: CASNRYGASTF. The DNA of the CDR3 is TGTGCCAGCAACCGTTATGGGGCTAGCACCTTC.

Ten or more counts support this clone. This chain uses TRBV3-1 (or the pseudogene TRBV3-2) with TRBJ1-5; D gene uncertain. Germline V CDR1 and CDR2: LGHDT, YNNKEL (reference sequence). CDR3 length: 13 amino acids. V shed 5 bases and J shed 4 bases, with 9 bases lying between them. The CDR3 here is CASSAGGNQPQHF. CDR3 bases: TGTGCCAGCAGCGCAGGAGGGAATCAGCCCCAGCATTTT.

V gene TRBV5-6 combines with J gene TRBJ1-1; D is undetermined. CDR1 and CDR2 from the germline V gene are SGHDT and YYEEEE. The length of the CDR3 is 14 residues. The V and J ends lost 0 bases and 4 bases respectively, with 10 bases between them. Here the CDR3 reads CASSLEVRGTEAFF. The CDR3 DNA follows: TGTGCCAGCAGCTTGGAGGTGCGCGGCACTGAAGCTTTCTTT.

This clone was seen just once. The chain couples TRBV6-2 or TRBV6-3 to TRBJ1-1; 7 nucleotides line up with TRBD1. The V gene end was trimmed by 0 bases and the J gene end by 3 bases; junction bases not matched to a gene: 4. The CDR3 is 15 amino acids. Germline CDR1 MNHEY, CDR2 SVGEGT. The CDR3 loop is CASSYSNRGYTEAFF. The CDR3 coding sequence is TGTGCCAGCAGTTACTCGAACAGGGGTTACACTGAAGCTTTCTTT.

The chain is built from TRBV3-1 (or the pseudogene TRBV3-2) and TRBJ2-3; 10 nucleotides align to TRBD2. The CDR3 runs to 21 residues. The germline V gene has CDR1 LGHDT and CDR2 YNNKEL (reference sequence). Trimming cost V 1 base and J 1 base; bases outside gene matches: 17. Written as DNA, the CDR3 is TGTGCCAGCAGCCAAGTGACAGGGACGGCTAGCGGGAGTGCGGGCACAGATACGCAGTATTTT. Its protein product is CASSQVTGTASGSAGTDTQYF.

This clone was observed a single time. V gene TRBV19 combines with J gene TRBJ2-7, with D perhaps matching TRBD2 (6 bases). Trimming took 5 bases from V and 2 from J, leaving 16 bases between them. Germline V gene sequence: CDR1 LNHDA, CDR2 SQIVND (reference sequence). The CDR3 sequence is 15 residues long. CDR3 DNA: TGTGCCAGTAGTCCTCAACCGGACTATGCCTACGAGCAGTACTTC. It specifies CASSPQPDYAYEQYF.

This chain links TRBV19 with TRBJ1-1, with TRBD1 identical over 7 bases. The V and J ends lost 3 bases and 0 bases, in that order; junction bases with no gene match: 4. The germline V gene encodes CDR1 LNHDA and CDR2 SQIVND (reference sequence). The length of the CDR3 is 15 residues. The CDR3 reads CASSMDRWMNTEAFF. CDR3 bases: TGTGCCAGTAGTATGGACAGGTGGATGAACACTGAAGCTTTCTTT.

This clone came up a few times. Written as DNA, the CDR3 is TGTGCCATCCGGCAGGGGTATGGAAACACCATATATTTT. Protein sequence: CAIRQGYGNTIYF. V and J are TRBV28 and TRBJ1-3, with D possibly matching TRBD1 (6 bases). Germline CDR1 MDHEN, CDR2 SYDVKM. The CDR3 covers 13 residues. V lost 10 bases to trimming and J lost 3 bases, with 13 bases between them.

The chain couples TRBV19 to TRBJ1-5; 7 bases map to TRBD1. The germline V gene has CDR1 LNHDA and CDR2 SQIVND (reference sequence). The CDR3 length is 17 residues. V dropped 1 base and J dropped 0; count of bases not matched to a gene: 6. The CDR3 sequence is CASSIGAGGYSNQPQHF. The CDR3 nucleotides are TGTGCCAGTAGTATAGGTGCAGGGGGGTATAGCAATCAGCCCCAGCATTTT.

The rearrangement uses TRBV7-8 and TRBJ1-6; 9 bases are shared with TRBD1. The CDR3 has 15 amino acids. V gave up 4 bases and J gave up 6 bases; unmatched junction bases: 4. Germline V CDR1 and CDR2: SGHVS, FQNEAQ. The CDR3, as DNA: TGTGCCAGCAGCTCGCTGGACAGGGGTAATTCACCCCTCCACTTT. Protein sequence: CASSSLDRGNSPLHF.

This chain uses TRBV3-1 (or the pseudogene TRBV3-2) with TRBJ2-7; tentative D call: TRBD2 (5 bases). Trimming left V 4 bases short and J 4 bases short, with 11 bases between. Germline-derived CDR1 and CDR2 are LGHDT and YNNKEL (reference sequence). The CDR3 consists of 13 residues. The CDR3: CASSPTGGYEQYF. The DNA for the CDR3 is TGTGCCAGCAGCCCCACCGGAGGATACGAGCAGTACTTC.

The chain uses TRBV28 and TRBJ1-2; D gene unclear. V was pared by 4 bases and J by 8 bases, with 20 bases between. The CDR3 has 15 residues. Per the germline V gene, CDR1 is MDHEN and CDR2 is SYDVKM. The CDR3 loop reads CASSSLGFGRPGYTF. The CDR3 nucleotides are TGTGCCAGCAGTTCACTCGGGTTTGGGAGGCCCGGCTACACCTTC.

The rearrangement uses TRBV19 and TRBJ2-5, with a weak D call TRBD2 (7 bases). This CDR3 has 14 residues. CDR1 and CDR2 (germline): LNHDA, SQIVND (reference sequence). V was shortened by 10 bases and J by 4 bases, with 19 bases between the two germline ends. CDR3 loop: CATIGGASGETQYF. The CDR3 DNA sequence: TGTGCCACCATAGGGGGGGCTTCGGGAGAGACCCAGTACTTC.

V gene TRBV5-1 combines with J gene TRBJ1-1, with 8 bases aligning to TRBD1. Germline assignment: CDR1 SGHRS and CDR2 YFSETQ. The CDR3 is 15 residues long. The V and J ends lost 0 bases and 1 base, in that order; junction bases with no gene match: 2. The CDR3 protein is CASSLGTGPNTEAFF. The CDR3 nucleotides are TGCGCCAGCAGCTTGGGGACAGGGCCGAACACTGAAGCTTTCTTT.

The genes are TRBV6-2 or TRBV6-3 and TRBJ2-3; TRBD2 matches at 13 bases. CDR1 and CDR2 (germline): MNHEY, SVGEGT. This CDR3 contains 16 residues. V lost 4 bases to trimming and J lost 3 bases; unmatched junction nucleotides: 4. CDR3 amino acids: CASSSGLAGATDTQYF. CDR3 sequence (DNA): TGTGCCAGCAGTTCCGGACTAGCGGGAGCGACAGATACGCAGTATTTT.

The chain has TRBV28 and TRBJ1-2, with D possibly being TRBD1 (6 bases). V lost 6 bases and J lost 8, with 19 bases in between. This CDR3 spans 14 amino acids. In germline, CDR1 is MDHEN, CDR2 SYDVKM. CDR3 sequence: CASSTSGTLEGYTF. The CDR3 coding sequence is TGTGCCAGCAGCACCTCCGGGACACTGGAAGGCTACACCTTC.

In its sample, this clone was seen a few times. J is TRBJ1-4 and V is TRBV19; maybe TRBD1 (5 bases). Trimming left V 4 bases short and J 8 bases short, with 11 bases between. The germline V gene encodes CDR1 LNHDA and CDR2 SQIVND (reference sequence). The CDR3 covers 13 residues. CDR3 in DNA: TGTGCCAGTAGTAAACAGGTGGAAGAAAAACTGTTTTTT. This encodes CASSKQVEEKLFF.

This clone was observed a single time. This chain connects TRBV15 to TRBJ1-1; D is unclear. CDR3 length: 14 amino acids. Deletions cut 5 bases from V and 4 bases from J, with 14 bases between. Germline V gene lookup returns CDR1 LNHNV and CDR2 YYDKDF (reference sequence). The CDR3 loop reads CATSPQRSGTEAFF. The CDR3 nucleotides are TGTGCCACCAGCCCCCAACGGTCGGGCACTGAAGCTTTCTTT. Together with reference TRBV15 and TRBJ1-1, the CDR3 gives the full variable domain: DAMVIQNPRYQVTQFGKPVTLSCSQTLNHNVMYWYQQKSSQAPKLLFHYYDKDFNNEADTPDNFQSRRPNTSFCFLDIRSPGLGDTAMYLCATSPQRSGTEAFFGQGTRLTVV.

The J gene is TRBJ2-5, the V gene TRBV6-5; TRBD1 is a possible D gene (6 bases). CDR3 length equals 14 residues. Germline V CDR1 and CDR2: MNHEY, SVGAGI. V was trimmed by 7 bases and J by 5 bases, leaving 17 bases between them. The CDR3 DNA reads TGTGCCAGCACTTCACAGGGTGGATGGGAGACCCAGTACTTC. Protein sequence: CASTSQGGWETQYF.

A single count supports this clone. This rearrangement joins TRBV20-1 to TRBJ1-4; no firm D call. Trimming left V 0 bases short and J 11 bases short, with 7 bases between. The CDR3 is made up of 11 amino acids. Looked up from germline, CDR1 is DFQATT and CDR2 is SNEGSKA (reference sequence). The CDR3 region has the DNA TGCAGTGCTAGAGATGCCGGGAAACTGTTTTTT. Translated, it gives CSARDAGKLFF.

The chain joins TRBV28 to TRBJ2-3; 9 bases are a match to TRBD1. V gave up 5 bases and J gave up 3 bases; unmatched junction bases: 6. The CDR3 is 15 residues long. In germline, CDR1 is MDHEN, CDR2 SYDVKM. CDR3 sequence (DNA): TGTGCCAGCAGTACACAGGGGGCGAGTACAGATACGCAGTATTTT. Its translation: CASSTQGASTDTQYF. The full variable domain, completed using reference TRBV28 and TRBJ2-3, is DVKVTQSSRYLVKRTGEKVFLECVQDMDHENMFWYRQDPGLGLRLIYFSYDVKMKEKGDIPEGYSVSREKKERFSLILESASTNQTSMYLCASSTQGASTDTQYFGPGTRLTVL.